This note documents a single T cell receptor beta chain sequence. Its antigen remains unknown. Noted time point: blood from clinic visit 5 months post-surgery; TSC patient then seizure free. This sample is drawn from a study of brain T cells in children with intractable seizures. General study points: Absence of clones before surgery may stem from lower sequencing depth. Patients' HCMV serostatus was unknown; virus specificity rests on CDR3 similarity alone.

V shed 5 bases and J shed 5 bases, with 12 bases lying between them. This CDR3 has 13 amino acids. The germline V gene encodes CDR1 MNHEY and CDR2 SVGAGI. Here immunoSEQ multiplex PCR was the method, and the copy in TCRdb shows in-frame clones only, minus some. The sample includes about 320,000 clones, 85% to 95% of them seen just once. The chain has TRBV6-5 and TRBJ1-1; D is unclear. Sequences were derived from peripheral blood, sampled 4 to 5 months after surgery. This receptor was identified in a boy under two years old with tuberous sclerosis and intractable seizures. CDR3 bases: TGTGCCAGCAGTAATCGTCCCGGAACTGAAGCTTTCTTT. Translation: CASSNRPGTEAFF.